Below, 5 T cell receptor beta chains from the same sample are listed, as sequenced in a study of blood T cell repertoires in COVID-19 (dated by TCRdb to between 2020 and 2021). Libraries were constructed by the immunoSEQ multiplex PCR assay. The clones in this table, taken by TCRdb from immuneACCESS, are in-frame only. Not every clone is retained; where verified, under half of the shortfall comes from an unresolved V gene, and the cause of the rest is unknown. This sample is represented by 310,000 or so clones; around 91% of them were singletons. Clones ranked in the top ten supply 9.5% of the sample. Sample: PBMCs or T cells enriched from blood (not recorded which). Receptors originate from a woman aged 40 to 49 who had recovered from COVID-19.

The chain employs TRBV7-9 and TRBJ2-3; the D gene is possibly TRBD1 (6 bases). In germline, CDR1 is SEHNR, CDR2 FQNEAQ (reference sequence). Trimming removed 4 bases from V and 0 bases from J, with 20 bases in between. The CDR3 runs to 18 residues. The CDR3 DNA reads TGTGCCAGCAGCTCTTCCTGGGACAAAACCCTAAGCACAGATACGCAGTATTTT. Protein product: CASSSSWDKTLSTDTQYF.

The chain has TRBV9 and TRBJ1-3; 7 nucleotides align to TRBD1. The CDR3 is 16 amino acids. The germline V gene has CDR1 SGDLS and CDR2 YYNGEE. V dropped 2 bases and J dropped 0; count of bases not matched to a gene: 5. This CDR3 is CASSVDRDRSGNTIYF. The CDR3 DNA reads TGTGCCAGCAGCGTCGACAGGGACCGCTCTGGAAACACCATATATTTT.

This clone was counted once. The CDR3 nucleotides read TGTGCCAGCACCACAGACAAGTCCTACGAGCAGTACTTC. Amino acid sequence: CASTTDKSYEQYF. J is TRBJ2-7 and V is TRBV6-6; D is undetermined. CDR1 MNHNY and CDR2 SVGAGI come from the germline V gene (reference sequence). The V and J ends lost 7 bases and 1 base respectively, with 11 bases between them. The CDR3 totals 13 residues.

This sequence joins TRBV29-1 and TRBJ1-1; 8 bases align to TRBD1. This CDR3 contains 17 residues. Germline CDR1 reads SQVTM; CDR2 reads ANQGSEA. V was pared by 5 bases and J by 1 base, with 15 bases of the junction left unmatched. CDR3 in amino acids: CSVRTGRTFVPNTEAFF. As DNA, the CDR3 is TGCAGCGTTAGGACAGGGCGAACCTTTGTCCCGAACACTGAAGCTTTCTTT.

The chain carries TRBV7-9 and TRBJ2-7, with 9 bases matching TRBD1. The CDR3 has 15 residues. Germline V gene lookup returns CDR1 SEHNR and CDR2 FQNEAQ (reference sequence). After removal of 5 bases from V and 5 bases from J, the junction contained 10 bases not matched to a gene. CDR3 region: CASSSTGTGSDEQYF. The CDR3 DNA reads TGTGCCAGCAGCAGTACCGGGACAGGGAGCGACGAGCAGTACTTC.